The entry that follows covers one T cell receptor (beta chain) sequence. Its antigen is as yet unknown. It was with 60 Vbeta and 13 Jbeta primers that the PCR ran. In the source study's methods: Approximately 11 million shared chains were among the roughly 78 million unique TCR beta chains that a later analysis counted. Data came from immunoSEQ multiplex PCR; TCRdb stores just in-frame clones and leaves some out. Clone size and V and J calls were adopted from that table, with D and trimming inferred from the DNA. The sample records just over 150,000 clones, 65% to 90% being singletons. V dropped 8 bases and J dropped 3 bases, with 23 bases sitting between them. Per germline, CDR1 SEHNR and CDR2 FQNEAQ (reference sequence). CDR3 length: 17 residues. These data belong to a study of cytomegalovirus exposure and HLA in healthy donors. Study-level results: Equally common other TCR beta chains were less clonally expanded than HLA-associated ones, a later analysis found.

The chain recombines TRBV7-9 with TRBJ2-1; TRBD1 might be the D (6 bases). This receptor was taken from a woman aged 50 to 60 in good health and CMV-seropositive. The sequencing input was PBMCs. The chain's CDR3 is CASGGQPLKAVYNEQFF. The CDR3 DNA reads as TGTGCCAGCGGGGGCCAACCCCTGAAGGCGGTCTACAATGAGCAGTTCTTC.